This entry lists 18 T cell receptor beta chains sequenced from one sample in a study of T cell responses to AZD1222 COVID-19 vaccine. The repertoire was sequenced with immunoSEQ multiplex PCR; TCRdb's copy has only in-frame clones and lacks some. The sample contains 150,000 to 200,000 clones, 80% to 90% of which appear only once. Sequences were derived from peripheral blood, sampled 28 days after the second AZD1222 dose. The receptors derive from an adult who received the AZD1222 COVID-19 vaccine.

This clone was counted once. This chain uses TRBV18 with TRBJ1-2, with 8 bases fitting TRBD1. V dropped 0 bases and J dropped 6; count of bases not matched to a gene: 15. The CDR3 has 18 residues. Germline CDR1 KGHSH, CDR2 LQKENI. DNA for the CDR3: TGTGCCAGCTCACCACCGGTGGCAGGGGGCGAGACAGTTGATGGCTACACCTTC. It codes for CASSPPVAGGETVDGYTF.

V and J are TRBV5-3 and TRBJ2-1; no reliable D call. TRBV5-3 falls under the ORF class, with uncertain function. This CDR3 is 16 amino acids long. Trimming stripped 0 bases from V and 2 bases from J, with 12 bases between. The CDR3 bases are TGTGCCAGAAGCTTGGTGGTGACCTCAACCTACAATGAGCAGTTCTTC. It codes for CARSLVVTSTYNEQFF.

The chain uses TRBV6-5 and TRBJ1-6; no clear D gene. The CDR3 has 15 residues. Germline-derived CDR1 and CDR2 are MNHEY and SVGAGI. V was trimmed by 3 bases and J by 12 bases, leaving 18 bases between them. Here the CDR3 reads CASSYKIDGGLPLHF. CDR3 bases: TGTGCCAGCAGTTATAAGATCGATGGAGGGTTACCCCTCCACTTT.

The chain links TRBV6-2 or TRBV6-3 to TRBJ1-5; D unresolved. This CDR3 contains 15 residues. V shed 0 bases and J shed 2 bases, with 8 bases lying between them. Germline-derived CDR1 and CDR2 are MNHEY and SVGEGT. CDR3 amino acids: CASSYSSSRNQPQHF. CDR3 DNA sequence: TGTGCCAGCAGTTACTCTTCCAGTCGCAATCAGCCCCAGCATTTT.

The V gene is TRBV5-8, the J gene TRBJ1-1; weak D call: TRBD1 (6 bases). The CDR3 length is 14 residues. Germline CDR1 reads SGHTS; CDR2 reads YDEGEE. V gave up 5 bases and J gave up 0 bases, with 11 bases separating them. CDR3 bases: TGTGCCAGCAGTATTCAGGGGATGAACACTGAAGCTTTCTTT. As protein: CASSIQGMNTEAFF.

V gene TRBV7-9 combines with J gene TRBJ2-2, with 7 positions matching TRBD1. The CDR3 consists of 15 residues. CDR1 is SEHNR and CDR2 is FQNEAQ in the germline V gene (reference sequence). J lost 0 bases, V lost 5 bases, and 3 bases had no gene match. CDR3 in amino acids: CASSPQGSNTGELFF. The CDR3 DNA is TGTGCCAGCAGCCCACAGGGGTCGAACACCGGGGAGCTGTTTTTT.

V gene TRBV19 combines with J gene TRBJ1-5; no reliable D call. Germline V gives CDR1 LNHDA, CDR2 SQIVND (reference sequence). The ends were cut back, 4 bases at V and 6 bases at J, with 10 bases in the middle. This CDR3 region has 13 residues. The CDR3 region is CASSNQETQPQHF. CDR3 DNA: TGTGCCAGTAGTAACCAGGAGACTCAGCCCCAGCATTTT. The whole variable domain, filled in from reference TRBV19 and TRBJ1-5, reads DGGITQSPKYLFRKEGQNVTLSCEQNLNHDAMYWYRQDPGQGLRLIYYSQIVNDFQKGDIAEGYSVSREKKESFPLTVTSAQKNPTAFYLCASSNQETQPQHFGDGTRLSIL.

This clone appeared once. The genes are TRBV13 and TRBJ1-2; D ambiguous. Germline-derived CDR1 and CDR2 are PRHDT and FYEKMQ (reference sequence). CDR3 length: 13 residues. Deletions cut 1 base from V and 6 bases from J, with 9 bases between. CDR3 region: CASSLADLNGYTF. Here the CDR3 DNA reads TGTGCCAGCAGCTTAGCGGATTTGAATGGCTACACCTTC.

CDR3 in amino acids: CASSLYGNPEAFF. CDR3 coding DNA: TGTGCCAGCAGTTTATACGGAAATCCTGAAGCTTTCTTT. The chain is built from TRBV28 and TRBJ1-1; D uncertain. Trimming took off 1 base at V and 6 bases at J, with 9 bases between the two ends. Germline CDR1 and CDR2: MDHEN and SYDVKM. The CDR3 contains 13 residues.

The chain's CDR3 is CASSQDREGIQYF. CDR3 sequence (DNA): TGCGCCAGCAGCCAAGACAGGGAGGGCATTCAGTACTTC. The gene calls are TRBV4-1 and TRBJ2-4; TRBD2 agrees at 7 bases. The trim removed 0 bases at V and 9 bases at J, leaving 2 bases unmatched. CDR3 length: 13 amino acids. Germline lookup yields CDR1 MGHRA and CDR2 YSYEKL.

The chain joins TRBV5-8 to TRBJ1-2; 7 positions agree with TRBD1. CDR1 and CDR2 (germline): SGHTS, YDEGEE. The CDR3 is made up of 16 amino acids. V shed 5 bases, J shed 3 bases, and the junction held 13 bases outside the gene matches. This chain's CDR3 is CASRRGQRLTDYGYTF. CDR3 coding DNA: TGTGCCAGCAGGCGGGGACAGCGACTCACGGACTATGGCTACACCTTC.

The CDR3 DNA reads as TGTGCCAGCAGCCTTGGGACAGGGGGACCCCTAAGGCCTGGCTACACCTTC. It translates to CASSLGTGGPLRPGYTF. The rearrangement uses TRBV3-1 (or the pseudogene TRBV3-2) and TRBJ1-2; 11 bases agree with TRBD1. The V gene's germline CDR1 is LGHDT and CDR2 YNNKEL (reference sequence). The V gene end was trimmed by 4 bases and the J gene end by 7 bases; junction bases not matched to a gene: 14. This CDR3 has 17 amino acids.

This clone was detected only a few times. The rearrangement uses TRBV7-8 and TRBJ2-4, with TRBD2 identical over 10 bases. From germline, CDR1 is SGHVS and CDR2 FQNEAQ. The CDR3 spans 21 residues. V lost 5 bases, J lost 0 bases, and 19 bases stayed unmatched. DNA of the CDR3: TGTGCCAGCAGCCTAGAAGATTCTAGCGGGGGCTACGTATCAGCCAAAAACATTCAGTACTTC. Amino acid sequence: CASSLEDSSGGYVSAKNIQYF.

The chain recombines TRBV24-1 with TRBJ1-5; possible D gene TRBD1, 5 bases. The germline gives CDR1 KGHDR, CDR2 SFDVKD. The CDR3 runs 13 residues. V lost 5 bases and J lost 3, with 7 bases in between. The CDR3 region is CATSGGPNQPQHF. For the CDR3, the DNA is TGTGCCACCAGTGGGGGACCCAATCAGCCCCAGCATTTT.

This clone was recorded a few times. The V call is TRBV11-2, the J call TRBJ1-1, with D possibly TRBD1 on 6 matching bases. The CDR3 runs 15 residues. Per the germline V gene, CDR1 is SGHAT and CDR2 is FQNNGV. V lost 5 bases, J lost 2 bases, and 15 bases lay in between. This CDR3 reads CASSRLTGSNTEAFF. The CDR3, as DNA: TGTGCCAGCAGCAGATTGACAGGTTCTAACACTGAAGCTTTCTTT. The full variable domain, completed using reference TRBV11-2 and TRBJ1-1, is EAGVAQSPRYKIIEKRQSVAFWCNPISGHATLYWYQQILGQGPKLLIQFQNNGVVDDSQLPKDRFSAERLKGVDSTLKIQPAKLEDSAVYLCASSRLTGSNTEAFFGQGTRLTVV.

This chain connects TRBV10-3 to TRBJ1-1; 7 bases match TRBD1. The germline gives CDR1 ENHRY, CDR2 SYGVKD. The CDR3 is made up of 13 amino acids. Germline trimming cut 7 bases from V and 10 bases from J; bases unmatched to any gene: 12. CDR3 region: CAITTDLQGGAFF. The CDR3 coding sequence is TGTGCCATCACGACTGATCTTCAGGGGGGAGCTTTCTTT.

The chain couples TRBV19 to TRBJ1-2; TRBD1 matches 8 bases. The CDR3 runs to 13 residues. Germline V gene lookup returns CDR1 LNHDA and CDR2 SQIVND (reference sequence). V lost 4 bases and J lost 7; bases outside the gene matches: 5. In DNA form, the CDR3 reads TGTGCCAGTAGTACGACAGGGGATAGTGGCTACACCTTC. Protein sequence: CASSTTGDSGYTF. The full variable domain, in which reference TRBV19 and TRBJ1-2 provide the parts outside the CDR3, is DGGITQSPKYLFRKEGQNVTLSCEQNLNHDAMYWYRQDPGQGLRLIYYSQIVNDFQKGDIAEGYSVSREKKESFPLTVTSAQKNPTAFYLCASSTTGDSGYTFGSGTRLTVV.

The chain has TRBV7-3 and TRBJ2-1, with 7 nucleotides matching TRBD2. The germline CDR1 and CDR2 sequences are SGHTA and FQGTGA. With V trimmed by 3 bases and J by 6 bases, 5 bases remained unmatched. This CDR3 comprises 14 residues. The CDR3 DNA sequence: TGTGCCAGCAGCTTTCAAGCGGGGTCCAATGAGCAGTTCTTC. Translated: CASSFQAGSNEQFF.